What follows is one T cell receptor (beta chain) and its context. The CDR3 is 14 residues long. Between the trimmed V and J ends, which lost 5 bases and 2 bases, there was a span of 13 bases. CDR1 is SGHTA, CDR2 FQGTGA, per germline. The data belong to a study of blood T cell repertoires in COVID-19. Generated by immunoSEQ multiplex PCR, the TCRdb table keeps only in-frame clones and is missing some. The repertoire has 40,000 or so clones, roughly 85% of them found once; the top ten carry roughly 9.7%. The chain uses TRBV7-3 and TRBJ2-7; D is perhaps TRBD2 (7 bases). Sequenced input: peripheral blood. This sequence was found in a human donor in a cohort sampled during active COVID-19. CDR3 sequence reads: CASSPTGGTYEQYF. The CDR3 DNA follows: TGTGCCAGCAGCCCAACGGGGGGCACCTACGAGCAGTACTTC. The full variable domain, rest sourced from reference TRBV7-3 and TRBJ2-7, is GAGVSQTPSNKVTEKGKYVELRCDPISGHTALYWYRQSLGQGPEFLIYFQGTGAADDSGLPNDRFFAVRPEGSVSTLKIQRTERGDSAVYLCASSPTGGTYEQYFGPGTRLTVT.